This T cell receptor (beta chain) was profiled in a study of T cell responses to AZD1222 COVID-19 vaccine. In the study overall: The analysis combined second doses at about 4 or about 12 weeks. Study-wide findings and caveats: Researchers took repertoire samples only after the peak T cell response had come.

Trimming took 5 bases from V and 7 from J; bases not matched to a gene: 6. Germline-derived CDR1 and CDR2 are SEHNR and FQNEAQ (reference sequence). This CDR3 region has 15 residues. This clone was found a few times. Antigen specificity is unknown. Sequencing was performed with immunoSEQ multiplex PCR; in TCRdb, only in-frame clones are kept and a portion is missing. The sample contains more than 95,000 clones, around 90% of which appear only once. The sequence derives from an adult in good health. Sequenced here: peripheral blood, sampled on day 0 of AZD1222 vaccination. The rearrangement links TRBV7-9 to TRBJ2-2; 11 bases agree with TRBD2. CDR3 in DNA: TGTGCCAGCAGCGTCAGACTAGCGGGGAACGGGGAGCTGTTTTTT. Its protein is CASSVRLAGNGELFF.